These T cell receptor beta chains were read from a single sample in a study of blood T cell repertoires in COVID-19. Assay: immunoSEQ multiplex PCR; the TCRdb copy retains only in-frame clones and omits some. In the table there are about 150,000 clones, roughly 80% of which are singletons. Specimen: peripheral blood. These receptors all come from an elderly woman with acute or convalescent COVID-19. CDR3s include the opening cysteine and the closing phenylalanine or tryptophan. Each record gives: clone size, J gene, V gene, CDR3 length, D gene, CDR3 protein, CDR3 DNA. A D gene is named only where the DNA matches it firmly. Size is omitted from some rows. Given values are once, few, many or a class for expanded clones.

>-|TRBJ2-1|TRBV29-1|11|-
CSVATYNEQFF
TGCAGCGTCGCGACCTACAATGAGCAGTTCTTC
>-|TRBJ1-4|TRBV6-2/TRBV6-3|14|-
CASSDGGDYEKLFF
TGTGCCAGCAGCGACGGTGGGGACTATGAAAAACTGTTTTTT
>-|TRBJ2-1|TRBV7-3|15|TRBD2
CASSTSSGGANEQFF
TGTGCCAGCAGCACCTCTAGCGGGGGGGCCAATGAGCAGTTCTTC
>-|TRBJ1-6|TRBV14|16|-
CASSQYRAGRNSPLHF
TGTGCCAGCAGCCAATACCGGGCCGGGAGGAATTCACCCCTCCACTTT
>-|TRBJ2-7|TRBV28|14|-
CASSSGTTTYEQYF
TGTGCCAGCAGTTCCGGGACAACGACCTACGAGCAGTACTTC
>-|TRBJ1-2|TRBV5-8|14|TRBD1
CASSLLTGGYGYTF
TGTGCCAGCAGCTTGCTTACAGGGGGGTATGGCTACACCTTC
>-|TRBJ1-4|TRBV30|15|-
CAWSDIGDTYEKLFF
TGTGCCTGGAGTGATATCGGGGACACTTATGAAAAACTGTTTTTT
>once|TRBJ1-5|TRBV27|15|-
CASRSVGEGFQPQHF
TGTGCCAGCAGGTCGGTAGGGGAGGGTTTTCAGCCCCAGCATTTT
>few|TRBJ2-7|TRBV3-1/TRBV3-2|16|TRBD1
CASSPVPGQGVREQYF
TGTGCCAGCAGCCCCGTACCGGGACAGGGGGTGCGCGAGCAGTACTTC
>-|TRBJ1-3|TRBV30|15|-
CAWSAWAGYGNTIYF
TGTGCCTGGAGTGCTTGGGCGGGTTATGGAAACACCATATATTTT
>-|TRBJ1-1|TRBV7-9|11|-
CASSHSPEAFF
TGTGCCAGCAGCCACTCACCAGAAGCTTTCTTT
>-|TRBJ1-2|TRBV7-2|16|TRBD1
CASSRMGQGLYYGYTF
TGTGCCAGCAGCCGTATGGGACAGGGTTTATACTATGGCTACACCTTC
>-|TRBJ2-7|TRBV5-5|14|-
CASSLRDTGYEQYF
TGTGCCAGCAGCTTACGGGACACGGGTTACGAGCAGTACTTC
>-|TRBJ1-6|TRBV27|17|-
CASSPSTGSSYNSPLHF
TGTGCCAGCAGTCCGTCGACGGGAAGCTCCTATAATTCACCCCTCCACTTT
>few|TRBJ1-5|TRBV12-3/TRBV12-4|13|TRBD1
CASSPGGFGPQHF
TGTGCCAGCAGCCCAGGGGGGTTTGGGCCCCAGCATTTT
>-|TRBJ2-3|TRBV7-2|13|-
CASSLASPDTQYF
TGTGCCAGCAGCTTAGCTAGCCCAGATACGCAGTATTTT
>-|TRBJ2-5|TRBV6-5|14|TRBD2
CASSFGLAAETQYF
TGTGCCAGCAGTTTCGGACTAGCGGCAGAGACCCAGTACTTC
>once|TRBJ2-5|TRBV11-3|15|TRBD1
CASSPGTGAQETQYF
TGTGCCAGCAGCCCCGGGACAGGGGCTCAAGAGACCCAGTACTTC
>-|TRBJ1-3|TRBV7-6|14|-
CASSPGNSGNTIYF
TGTGCCAGCAGCCCAGGGAACTCTGGAAACACCATATATTTT
>-|TRBJ2-6|TRBV5-1|16|TRBD2
CASSVSGGTGANVLTF
TGCGCCAGCAGCGTCTCGGGAGGTACTGGGGCCAACGTCCTGACTTTC
>-|TRBJ1-6|TRBV6-5|16|-
CASSYSPGQTNSPLHF
TGTGCCAGCAGTTACTCGCCTGGACAGACTAATTCACCCCTCCACTTT
>-|TRBJ2-7|TRBV9|14|-
CASSLRLGSYEQYF
TGTGCCAGCAGCCTCCGACTCGGCTCCTACGAGCAGTACTTC
>once|TRBJ1-5|TRBV19|16|TRBD1
CASRTGGFVSNQPQHF
TGTGCCAGCCGGACAGGAGGTTTCGTTAGCAATCAGCCCCAGCATTTT
>few|TRBJ2-3|TRBV7-2|15|-
CASSSIVLLTDTQYF
TGTGCCAGCAGCTCCATTGTACTACTCACAGATACGCAGTATTTT
>-|TRBJ1-1|TRBV10-3|15|TRBD1
CAISEGTGLNTEAFF
TGTGCCATCAGTGAGGGGACAGGGCTGAACACTGAAGCTTTCTTT
>-|TRBJ1-1|TRBV4-2|16|-
CASSQANGGPNTEAFF
TGTGCCAGCAGCCAAGCGAATGGGGGCCCAAACACTGAAGCTTTCTTT
>-|TRBJ1-5|TRBV18|13|-
CASSQAPRQPQHF
TGTGCCAGCTCCCAAGCCCCGAGGCAGCCCCAGCATTTT
>-|TRBJ2-3|TRBV7-2|18|TRBD2
CASSLEGLASGLVDTQYF
TGTGCCAGCAGCTTAGAAGGTTTGGCTAGCGGGTTGGTGGATACGCAGTATTTT
>few|TRBJ1-3|TRBV7-9|17|-
CASSLEVSGSSGNTIYF
TGTGCCAGCAGCTTAGAGGTCAGTGGGAGCTCTGGAAACACCATATATTTT
>-|TRBJ1-2|TRBV6-5|13|-
CASMDSRGGGYTF
TGTGCCAGCATGGATAGCAGGGGTGGTGGCTACACCTTC
>-|TRBJ2-7|TRBV5-1|14|TRBD2
CASSLEGLVGEQYF
TGCGCCAGCAGCTTGGAGGGACTAGTGGGTGAGCAGTACTTC
>-|TRBJ2-3|TRBV3-1/TRBV3-2|14|-
CASSQGDRTDTQYF
TGTGCCAGCAGCCAGGGAGACAGGACAGATACGCAGTATTTT
>once|TRBJ1-1|TRBV19|14|-
CASSMRQINTEAFF
TGTGCCAGTAGTATGCGGCAGATAAACACTGAAGCTTTCTTT
>-|TRBJ1-5|TRBV5-6|15|TRBD1
CASSLAGRGPQPQHF
TGTGCCAGCAGCTTGGCCGGCAGGGGGCCTCAGCCCCAGCATTTT
>once|TRBJ1-6|TRBV11-3|13|-
CASSLSDGSPLHF
TGTGCCAGCAGCTTGAGCGACGGTTCACCCCTCCACTTT
>-|TRBJ2-3|TRBV19|14|TRBD2
CASRLAGTTDTQYF
TGTGCCAGCAGACTAGCGGGCACCACAGATACGCAGTATTTT
>once|TRBJ1-2|TRBV4-1|13|-
CASSLGAYYGYTF
TGCGCCAGCAGCCTGGGCGCTTACTATGGCTACACCTTC
>-|TRBJ1-1|TRBV9|16|TRBD1
CASSAITGTGNTEAFF
TGTGCCAGCAGCGCGATTACCGGGACAGGGAACACTGAAGCTTTCTTT
>-|TRBJ2-7|TRBV12-3/TRBV12-4|13|-
CASSLPGLYEQYF
TGTGCCAGCAGTTTACCAGGTCTTTACGAGCAGTACTTC
>-|TRBJ1-3|TRBV18|16|-
CASSPRGGDSGNTIYF
TGTGCCAGCTCACCGAGAGGAGGGGATTCTGGAAACACCATATATTTT
>-|TRBJ2-7|TRBV18|17|-
CASSPYSPQGRTYEQYF
TGTGCCAGCTCACCATATAGCCCTCAGGGGCGCACCTACGAGCAGTACTTC
>-|TRBJ1-1|TRBV6-6|14|-
CASSLWKRNTEAFF
TGTGCCAGCAGTCTGTGGAAGCGGAACACTGAAGCTTTCTTT